Each of the 32 T cell receptor beta chains below was sequenced from the same sample in a study of blood T cell repertoires in COVID-19. Sequencing used immunoSEQ multiplex PCR; TCRdb keeps in-frame clones, though not all of them. The table lists some 200,000 clones, around four fifths of them singletons, with 0.9% to 0.95% in the top ten. The sequenced sample was peripheral blood. The origin of the receptors is a man aged 55 to 70 with COVID-19, enrolled during active disease.

The chain combines TRBV28 with TRBJ1-2; 7 positions match TRBD1. With 5 bases clipped from V and 3 bases from J, the junction kept 0 bases outside the gene matches. Germline V gives CDR1 MDHEN, CDR2 SYDVKM. CDR3 length equals 12 residues. In DNA, the CDR3 is TGTGCCAGCAGTGGGACAGACTATGGCTACACCTTC. It specifies CASSGTDYGYTF.

The chain carries TRBV6-2 or TRBV6-3 and TRBJ1-2, with TRBD1 matching over 10 bases. The CDR3 extends over 16 amino acids. Germline V gives CDR1 MNHEY, CDR2 SVGEGT. J was trimmed by 2 bases and V by 0 bases; bases with no gene match: 3. As DNA, the CDR3 is TGTGCCAGCAGTTACTCGAAGGGACAGGGGAACTATGGCTACACCTTC. As protein: CASSYSKGQGNYGYTF.

The genes are TRBV10-1 and TRBJ2-5; the D gene is possibly TRBD2 (6 bases). V gave up 4 bases and J gave up 0 bases, with 12 bases separating them. Germline CDR1 is WNHNN and CDR2 is SYGVQD (reference sequence). The CDR3 runs 15 residues. The CDR3 sequence is CASSAYERDQETQYF. For the CDR3, the DNA is TGCGCCAGCAGTGCCTACGAGCGGGACCAAGAGACCCAGTACTTC.

The chain links TRBV12-3 or TRBV12-4 to TRBJ1-2; 7 nucleotides align to TRBD1. The CDR3 runs 12 residues. The V and J ends lost 5 bases and 7 bases, in that order; junction bases with no gene match: 4. CDR3 nucleotide sequence: TGTGCCAGCAGTGCCGGACAGGCTGGCTACACCTTC. This translates into CASSAGQAGYTF.

This clone appeared a single time. The gene calls are TRBV27 and TRBJ2-1; D unresolved. Germline assignment: CDR1 MNHEY and CDR2 SMNVEV (reference sequence). Deletions cut 6 bases from V and 0 bases from J, with 12 bases between. The CDR3 is 15 residues long. The CDR3 spells CASSRVFSSYNEQFF. In DNA, the CDR3 is TGTGCCAGCAGCCGGGTCTTCAGCTCCTACAATGAGCAGTTCTTC.

The chain uses TRBV7-3 and TRBJ1-1, with unresolved D. The CDR3 extends over 17 amino acids. Germline CDR1 SGHTA, CDR2 FQGTGA. The V end lost 5 bases, the J end lost 5 bases, and 24 bases lay between the germline ends. In DNA, the CDR3 is TGTGCCAGCAGCGGCGGGTCTGTGCGGGTCGCTGAGACTGAAGCTTTCTTT. Translating it yields CASSGGSVRVAETEAFF.

This CDR3 is CASSQDESQPQHF. The CDR3, as DNA: TGCGCCAGCAGCCAAGATGAGAGTCAGCCCCAGCATTTT. V and J are TRBV4-1 and TRBJ1-5; D remains unclear. Germline CDR1 MGHRA, CDR2 YSYEKL. CDR3 size: 13 residues. Trimming pared 0 bases from V and 6 bases from J, leaving 6 bases between.

The chain uses TRBV6-2 or TRBV6-3 and TRBJ2-7; 7 nucleotides match TRBD2. J lost 9 bases, V lost 2 bases, and 13 bases had no gene match. The CDR3 has 15 amino acids. CDR1 and CDR2 from the germline V gene are MNHEY and SVGEGT. The DNA for the CDR3 is TGTGCCAGCAGTTACGAGCGGGGCGGGTACGCGGGGCAGTACTTC. Translation: CASSYERGGYAGQYF.

The genes are TRBV5-1 and TRBJ1-2, with 8 bases fitting TRBD1. Germline V lookup: CDR1 SGHRS, CDR2 YFSETQ. After removal of 4 bases from V and 8 bases from J, the junction contained 7 bases not matched to a gene. CDR3 length: 13 residues. CDR3 in amino acids: CASSTDRAEGYTF. In nucleotides, the CDR3 is TGCGCCAGCAGCACGGACAGGGCTGAGGGCTACACCTTC.

The chain uses TRBV19 and TRBJ1-5, with TRBD1 matching over 8 bases. Trimming took 7 bases from V and 4 from J; bases not matched to a gene: 21. The CDR3 sequence is 19 residues long. CDR1 is LNHDA, CDR2 SQIVND, per germline (reference sequence). This CDR3 is CASTPRRTGHFRSNQPQHF. CDR3 nucleotides: TGTGCCAGTACCCCCCGCCGGACAGGGCACTTTCGTTCAAATCAGCCCCAGCATTTT.

The rearrangement joins TRBV3-1 (or the pseudogene TRBV3-2) to TRBJ1-2; 8 bases match TRBD1. V lost 3 bases to trimming and J lost 8 bases; unmatched junction nucleotides: 11. This CDR3 region has 15 residues. Germline values: CDR1 LGHDT, CDR2 YNNKEL (reference sequence). The CDR3 spells CASSHRDRGAEGYTF. The CDR3 DNA reads as TGTGCCAGCAGCCATCGCGACAGGGGCGCTGAAGGCTACACCTTC.

This chain uses TRBV6-5 with TRBJ1-4; D is perhaps TRBD1 (5 bases). V was cut by 5 bases and J by 3 bases, with 13 bases left in between. The germline gives CDR1 MNHEY, CDR2 SVGAGI. The CDR3 spans 15 residues. The chain's CDR3 is CASSTRQTSNEKLFF. The CDR3 DNA reads as TGTGCCAGCAGTACCAGACAGACCTCTAATGAAAAACTGTTTTTT.

The V call is TRBV5-6, the J call TRBJ1-5, with a possible D match to TRBD1 (5 bases). CDR3 length: 14 residues. V lost 1 base and J lost 5, with 10 bases in between. Germline CDR1 SGHDT, CDR2 YYEEEE. The CDR3 DNA follows: TGTGCCAGCAGCTTGTCTTGGGGGGATCAGCCCCAGCATTTT. This sequence encodes CASSLSWGDQPQHF.

The chain carries TRBV5-1 and TRBJ2-3, with D possibly TRBD1 on 6 matching bases. CDR1 is SGHRS and CDR2 is YFSETQ in the germline V gene. With 6 bases removed from V and 6 bases from J, the gap between germline ends came to 20 bases. CDR3 size: 15 residues. CDR3 DNA sequence: TGCGCCAGCACGCTCTTGGACAGACGGGGTGATACGCAGTATTTT. Translated, it gives CASTLLDRRGDTQYF.

The chain couples TRBV18 to TRBJ1-3, with TRBD1 identical over 9 bases. Per the germline V gene, CDR1 is KGHSH and CDR2 is LQKENI. Unmatched junction bases numbered 6, after V lost 6 bases and J lost 0 bases. This CDR3 spans 16 amino acids. The CDR3 protein is CASSPGQGDSGNTIYF. CDR3 DNA: TGTGCCAGCTCGCCGGGACAGGGTGACTCTGGAAACACCATATATTTT.

The chain has TRBV3-1 (or the pseudogene TRBV3-2) and TRBJ1-2; D is ambiguous. CDR3 length: 15 amino acids. V was clipped by 4 bases and J by 0 bases, with 12 bases between them. CDR1 LGHDT and CDR2 YNNKEL come from the germline V gene (reference sequence). CDR3 sequence: CASSRVSGTNYGYTF. The CDR3 coding sequence is TGTGCCAGCAGCCGCGTTTCGGGAACTAACTATGGCTACACCTTC.

J is TRBJ1-2 and V is TRBV10-3; D is unclear. The germline CDR1 and CDR2 sequences are ENHRY and SYGVKD. Deletions cut 3 bases from V and 5 bases from J, with 10 bases between. The CDR3 loop spans 13 amino acids. In DNA form, the CDR3 reads TGTGCCATCAGTGAAGGCAGCGGTTATGGCTACACCTTC. Translation gives CAISEGSGYGYTF.

This clone has more than one count but fewer than ten. This sequence joins TRBV4-1 and TRBJ2-1; weak D call: TRBD1 (6 bases). Germline values: CDR1 MGHRA, CDR2 YSYEKL. CDR3 length equals 11 residues. The V end was cut by 4 bases, the J end by 10 bases, with 8 bases between. CDR3 sequence (DNA): TGCGCCAGCAGCCCACAGGGAGAGCAGTTCTTC. It codes for CASSPQGEQFF.

The chain couples TRBV19 to TRBJ1-1; 8 positions match TRBD1. With 3 bases clipped from V and 4 bases from J, the junction kept 7 bases outside the gene matches. This CDR3 region has 15 residues. Germline CDR1 and CDR2: LNHDA and SQIVND (reference sequence). The DNA for the CDR3 is TGTGCCAGTAGTATGGGCCCCAGGGGGCCCACTGAAGCTTTCTTT. Translation gives CASSMGPRGPTEAFF.

The sample holds one count of this clone. The CDR3 DNA reads TGTGCCAGCAGCTTAAGGGGAGGGGAGACCCAGTACTTC. The encoded protein is CASSLRGGETQYF. V is TRBV7-3 and J is TRBJ2-5; 7 positions agree with TRBD2. Germline CDR1 and CDR2: SGHTA and FQGTGA. The CDR3 totals 13 residues. Losses at the gene ends were 1 base for V and 5 bases for J; bases not matched to a gene: 1.

The V gene is TRBV20-1, the J gene TRBJ2-1; TRBD2 is a possible D gene (6 bases). This CDR3 is 14 amino acids long. The germline gives CDR1 DFQATT, CDR2 SNEGSKA (reference sequence). With 3 bases removed from V and 2 bases from J, the gap between germline ends came to 11 bases. CDR3 coding DNA: TGCAGTGCTAGTGACGGGAGCACCTACAATGAGCAGTTCTTC. It specifies CSASDGSTYNEQFF.

The rearrangement uses TRBV2 and TRBJ2-1, with 14 nucleotides matching TRBD2. V was clipped by 4 bases and J by 7 bases; unmatched bases: 3. The CDR3 extends over 15 amino acids. CDR1 SNHLY and CDR2 FYNNEI come from the germline V gene. The CDR3 loop is CASSGGLAGANEQFF. The CDR3 DNA reads as TGTGCCAGCAGTGGGGGACTAGCGGGGGCAAATGAGCAGTTCTTC.

The J gene is TRBJ2-7, the V gene TRBV9, with 8 bases fitting TRBD1. The CDR3 is 15 amino acids. The germline V gene encodes CDR1 SGDLS and CDR2 YYNGEE. With 4 bases clipped from V and 3 bases from J, the junction kept 9 bases outside the gene matches. CDR3 amino acids: CASSPGQGIFYEQYF. The CDR3 nucleotides read TGTGCCAGCAGCCCTGGACAGGGAATTTTCTACGAGCAGTACTTC.

Turning to this clone: At one of its ends the junction is not consistent with the germline gene, which may arise from a read error. V usage is TRBV27 and J usage is TRBJ1-6, with D possibly TRBD1 on 6 matching bases. The germline V gene has CDR1 MNHEY and CDR2 SMNVEV (reference sequence). The CDR3 consists of 13 residues. CDR3: CASSLSFLGASIF. For the CDR3, the DNA is TGTGCCAGCAGTTTATCTTTTTTGGGGGCGTCCATATTT.

The rearrangement uses TRBV18 and TRBJ2-2; maybe TRBD2 (6 bases). Germline CDR1 KGHSH, CDR2 LQKENI. CDR3 length: 15 amino acids. V was trimmed by 0 bases and J by 1 base, leaving 6 bases between them. The DNA of the CDR3 is TGTGCCAGCTCACCACCGGAGGGGAACACCGGGGAGCTGTTTTTT. This encodes CASSPPEGNTGELFF.

This clone was observed a single time. The J gene is TRBJ2-1, the V gene TRBV4-1; no definite D call. The CDR3 is made up of 13 amino acids. Germline CDR1 is MGHRA and CDR2 is YSYEKL. Trimming pared 4 bases from V and 7 bases from J, leaving 11 bases between. CDR3 nucleotides: TGCGCCAGCAGCCCCCACGCGACAAATGAGCAGTTCTTC. Translation gives CASSPHATNEQFF.

The chain recombines TRBV12-5 with TRBJ1-4, with D tentatively TRBD1 (5 bases). This CDR3 comprises 15 residues. Germline V gives CDR1 LGHNT, CDR2 FRNRAP. Trimming cost V 1 base and J 6 bases, with 12 bases left between them. CDR3 sequence: CASGLGRQPYEKLFF. DNA for the CDR3: TGTGCTAGTGGTTTGGGCCGACAGCCATATGAAAAACTGTTTTTT.

This chain links TRBV12-3 or TRBV12-4 with TRBJ1-1; D possibly corresponds to TRBD1 (5 bases). Trimming took off 2 bases at V and 10 bases at J, with 11 bases between the two ends. This CDR3 contains 12 residues. CDR3: CASSLPRGGAFF. The DNA for the CDR3 is TGTGCCAGCAGTTTACCCCGGGGGGGAGCTTTCTTT.

The genes are TRBV7-9 and TRBJ1-1, with unresolved D. The germline V gene encodes CDR1 SEHNR and CDR2 FQNEAQ (reference sequence). V gave up 5 bases and J gave up 7 bases, with 14 bases separating them. There are 13 residues in the CDR3. CDR3 nucleotide sequence: TGTGCCAGCAGCCCTCCGTCCGCGATTGAAGCTTTCTTT. Residues: CASSPPSAIEAFF. Together with reference TRBV7-9 and TRBJ1-1, the CDR3 gives the full variable domain: DTGVSQNPRHKITKRGQNVTFRCDPISEHNRLYWYRQTLGQGPEFLTYFQNEAQLEKSRLLSDRFSAERPKGSFSTLEIQRTEQGDSAMYLCASSPPSAIEAFFGQGTRLTVV.

This chain links TRBV2 with TRBJ2-1; possibly TRBD2 for D (5 bases). V shed 4 bases and J shed 2 bases, with 9 bases lying between them. The V gene's germline CDR1 is SNHLY and CDR2 FYNNEI. This CDR3 region has 14 residues. The CDR3 region has the DNA TGTGCCAGCAGTGCGGACGGGACCTACAATGAGCAGTTCTTC. It yields the protein CASSADGTYNEQFF. The entire variable domain, with the rest obtained from reference TRBV2 and TRBJ2-1, is as follows: EPEVTQTPSHQVTQMGQEVILRCVPISNHLYFYWYRQILGQKVEFLVSFYNNEISEKSEIFDDQFSVERPDGSNFTLKIRSTKLEDSAMYFCASSADGTYNEQFFGPGTRLTVL.

The chain combines TRBV3-1 (or the pseudogene TRBV3-2) with TRBJ1-1; 9 bases align to TRBD1. J lost 4 bases, V lost 7 bases, and 13 bases had no gene match. CDR1 is LGHDT and CDR2 is YNNKEL in the germline V gene (reference sequence). The CDR3 extends over 16 amino acids. The DNA for the CDR3 is TGTGCCAGCACTCCGGGACAGGGCTGGGGGGTCACTGAAGCTTTCTTT. This translates into CASTPGQGWGVTEAFF.

The chain joins TRBV7-6 to TRBJ2-2; 13 nucleotides agree with TRBD2. J lost 3 bases, V lost 5 bases, and 6 bases had no gene match. Germline V gene sequence: CDR1 SGHVS, CDR2 FNYEAQ. The CDR3 loop spans 17 amino acids. CDR3: CASSTQLAGGYTGELFF. The CDR3 region has the DNA TGTGCCAGCAGCACACAACTAGCGGGAGGGTACACCGGGGAGCTGTTTTTT.